A single sample is the source of the 15 T cell receptor beta chains below, sequenced in a study of T-cell reconstitution after alpha-beta-depleted transplantation in children (TCRdb year 2016). The library was obtained by PCR. Sequenced using an Illumina HiSeq 2500. To normalize quantification of the TCRbeta repertoire, the TCR libraries were built with molecular barcoding that relied on unique molecular identifiers. Using fastp at Q25 and MiXCR, TCRdb reprocessed the public reads and kept productive beta chains. Rows are combined by CDR3 protein, so each entry shows the most common genes and DNA. This sample lists some 830,000 distinct CDR3 sequences; about 15% were detected once. The biggest ten clones account for 5% of the sample. The label giving this sample's treatment or condition can be read as: allogeneic hematopoietic cell transplantation with graft depleted of TCRalphabeta T cells and CD19 B cells.

The source was PBMCs, mostly from graft donor cells, collected 360 days after TCRalphabeta/CD19-depleted stem cell transplant. Receptor source: a male patient between 10 and 17 years old who had a stem cell transplant for acute lymphoblastic leukemia, so the T cells may come from the graft donor.

This clonotype was observed a single time. V usage is TRBV24-1 and J usage is TRBJ2-1, with 7 nucleotides matching TRBD2. After removal of 4 bases from V and 8 bases from J, the junction contained 13 bases not matched to a gene. The CDR3 totals 16 residues. Germline-derived CDR1 and CDR2 are KGHDR and SFDVKD. The CDR3 spells CATSDPSQRGVDEQFF. CDR3 bases: TGTGCCACCAGTGACCCCAGCCAGCGGGGTGTCGATGAGCAGTTCTTC.

This clonotype came up a few times. This chain connects TRBV5-5 to TRBJ2-5, with 7 bases matching TRBD2. CDR3 length equals 17 residues. Germline V gene data show CDR1 as SGHKS and CDR2 as YYEKEE (reference sequence). V shed 0 bases and J 1 base; nucleotides not matched to a gene: 9. CDR3 region: CASSLGLGGSAQETQYF. The DNA for the CDR3 is TGTGCCAGCAGCTTGGGTCTCGGCGGGAGCGCCCAAGAGACCCAGTACTTC.

This clonotype was seen many times. DNA for the CDR3: TGCAGTGCTACACCCTACTACGAGCAGTACTTC. It codes for CSATPYYEQYF. The chain is built from TRBV20-1 and TRBJ2-7; no reliable D call. Deletions cut 4 bases from V and 3 bases from J, with 7 bases between. CDR3 length: 11 residues. The V gene's germline CDR1 is DFQATT and CDR2 SNEGSKA (reference sequence).

V usage is TRBV20-1 and J usage is TRBJ2-5; TRBD2 aligns across 14 bases. The CDR3 is 14 amino acids. V lost 3 bases and J lost 5; bases outside the gene matches: 2. CDR1 DFQATT and CDR2 SNEGSKA come from the germline V gene (reference sequence). The CDR3 is CSASRTSGRETQYF. Written as DNA, the CDR3 is TGCAGTGCTAGCCGGACTAGCGGGAGGGAGACCCAGTACTTC.

The rearrangement uses TRBV20-1 and TRBJ2-7; 9 nucleotides line up with TRBD1. CDR1 and CDR2 from the germline V gene are DFQATT and SNEGSKA (reference sequence). CDR3 length: 15 residues. V dropped 7 bases and J dropped 0; count of bases not matched to a gene: 10. Written as DNA, the CDR3 is TGCAGTGTAAGCGAGGGGACAGGGCTCTCCTACGAGCAGTACTTC. Protein: CSVSEGTGLSYEQYF.

The chain employs TRBV3-1 and TRBJ2-1; TRBD1 or TRBD2 may be the D gene (6 bases each). The CDR3 contains 17 residues. V was trimmed by 0 bases and J by 2 bases, leaving 14 bases between them. Per the germline V gene, CDR1 is LGHDT and CDR2 is YNNKEL (reference sequence). CDR3 amino acids: CASSQEDGGFPYNEQFF. Here the CDR3 DNA reads TGTGCCAGCAGCCAAGAAGACGGGGGCTTTCCCTACAATGAGCAGTTCTTC.

In its sample, this clonotype was seen a few times. The chain joins TRBV6-5 to TRBJ2-2; 7 bases are a match to TRBD1. CDR3 length: 14 amino acids. The germline CDR1 and CDR2 sequences are MNHEY and SVGAGI. After removal of 3 bases from V and 7 bases from J, the junction contained 5 bases not matched to a gene. This CDR3 is CASSYLYRGGELFF. In DNA form, the CDR3 reads TGTGCCAGCAGTTATCTATACAGGGGCGGGGAGCTGTTTTTT.

The table lists this clonotype with a few counts. CDR3 protein: CAISARDRGAYEQYF. The CDR3, as DNA: TGTGCCATCAGTGCCCGGGACAGGGGGGCCTACGAGCAGTACTTC. This chain uses TRBV10-3 with TRBJ2-7; 11 nucleotides agree with TRBD1. CDR1 is ENHRY and CDR2 is SYGVKD in the germline V gene. Trimming cost V 4 bases and J 2 bases; bases outside gene matches: 4. The CDR3 loop spans 15 amino acids.

In this sample, this clonotype turned up a few times. V usage is TRBV2 and J usage is TRBJ1-6, with no clear D. From germline, CDR1 is SNHLY and CDR2 FYNNEI. V was pared by 0 bases and J by 13 bases, with 16 bases between. CDR3 size: 15 residues. CDR3 residues: CASSEAGTDAVPLHF. CDR3 sequence (DNA): TGTGCCAGCAGTGAAGCTGGTACGGATGCTGTTCCCCTCCACTTT.

The chain combines TRBV29-1 with TRBJ2-2; D uncertain. Trimming removed 8 bases at V and 2 bases at J, with 12 bases between. The length of the CDR3 is 13 residues. Germline CDR1 reads SQVTM; CDR2 reads ANQGSEA. The CDR3 reads CSLMTGNTGELFF. The CDR3 nucleotides are TGCAGCTTAATGACGGGCAACACCGGGGAGCTGTTTTTT.

This clonotype was seen repeatedly, ten times or more. CDR3 sequence reads: CSVLSFVSNEQFF. The CDR3 DNA follows: TGCAGCGTCCTTTCTTTCGTGTCCAATGAGCAGTTCTTC. The genes are TRBV29-1 and TRBJ2-1, with D hard to call. V dropped 6 bases and J dropped 6 bases, with 15 bases sitting between them. The germline V gene has CDR1 SQVTM and CDR2 ANQGSEA. This CDR3 is 13 amino acids long.

This clonotype has just a few counts. V gene TRBV6-5 combines with J gene TRBJ2-7, with a possible D match to TRBD2 (5 bases). V shed 2 bases and J shed 7 bases, with 15 bases lying between them. This CDR3 spans 14 amino acids. Germline CDR1 is MNHEY and CDR2 is SVGAGI. The DNA of the CDR3 is TGTGCCAGCAGTTACGAATGGGGAGTTTATGAGCAGTACTTC. Protein: CASSYEWGVYEQYF.

Points on this clonotype: Here the CDR3 omits its conserved ending phenylalanine or tryptophan, so a read error is the likely source. The chain couples TRBV7-3 to TRBJ2-1; D gene ambiguous. This CDR3 has 14 amino acids. V dropped 5 bases and J dropped 4 bases, with 12 bases sitting between them. Germline CDR1 is SGHTA and CDR2 is FQGTGA. CDR3 nucleotides: TGTGCCAGCAGCGACCCCCTAACGTACAATGAGCAGTTCTCC. Its protein product is CASSDPLTYNEQFS.

The chain recombines TRBV5-6 with TRBJ2-7, with D tentatively TRBD2 (5 bases). The V gene's germline CDR1 is SGHDT and CDR2 YYEEEE. The CDR3 has 11 amino acids. Trimming removed 3 bases from V and 5 bases from J, with 6 bases in between. The CDR3 coding sequence is TGTGCCAGCAGCTGGGAGAACGAGCAGTACTTC. Amino acid sequence: CASSWENEQYF.

This clonotype was recorded a few times. The V gene is TRBV7-9, the J gene TRBJ2-1; the match to TRBD1 covers 9 bases. Per germline, CDR1 SEHNR and CDR2 FQNEAQ (reference sequence). With 1 base clipped from V and 8 bases from J, the junction kept 6 bases outside the gene matches. This CDR3 has 15 amino acids. The CDR3 region is CASSLGTGGRDEQFF. Here the CDR3 DNA reads TGTGCCAGCAGCTTAGGCACAGGGGGCCGCGATGAGCAGTTCTTC.